The 2 T cell receptor beta chains below come from one sample, sequenced in a study of shared clonotypes between healthy human individuals. Here immunoSEQ multiplex PCR was the method, and the copy in TCRdb shows in-frame clones only, minus some. Of more than 1 million clones listed, 75% to 80% are singletons. The sample consisted of memory CD4+ T cells from PBMCs. Stated subset: CD45RA-negative fraction. Source of these receptors: a man in his late teens or twenties in good health. Some clones in this sample may be carry-over from other donors' samples.

J is TRBJ1-1 and V is TRBV30; D gene unclear. There are 16 residues in the CDR3. Germline V gene lookup returns CDR1 GTSNPN and CDR2 SVGIG (reference sequence). The germline V and J ends were trimmed by 6 bases and 0 bases, with 20 bases remaining between them. The CDR3 loop is CACRRTGGSMNTEAFF. The CDR3 nucleotides are TGTGCCTGTAGACGTACGGGAGGCAGTATGAACACTGAAGCTTTCTTT.

This chain uses TRBV7-2 with TRBJ2-1; perhaps TRBD1 as D (5 bases). This CDR3 contains 13 residues. Germline values: CDR1 SGHTA, CDR2 FQGNSA. V shed 2 bases and J shed 9 bases, with 11 bases lying between them. The CDR3 coding sequence is TGTGCCAGCAGCTTACAGTTCCAGGGTGAGCAGTTCTTC. Translation: CASSLQFQGEQFF.